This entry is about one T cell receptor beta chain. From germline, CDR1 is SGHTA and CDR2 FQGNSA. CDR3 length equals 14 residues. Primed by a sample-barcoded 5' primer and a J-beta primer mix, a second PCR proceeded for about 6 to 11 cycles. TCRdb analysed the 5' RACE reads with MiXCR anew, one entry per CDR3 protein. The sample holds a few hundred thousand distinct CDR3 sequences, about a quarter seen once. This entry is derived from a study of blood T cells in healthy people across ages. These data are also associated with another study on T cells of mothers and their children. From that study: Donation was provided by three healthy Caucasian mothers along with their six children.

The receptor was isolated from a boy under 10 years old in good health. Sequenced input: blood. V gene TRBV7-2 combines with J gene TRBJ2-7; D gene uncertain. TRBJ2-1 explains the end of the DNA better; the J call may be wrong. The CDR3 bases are TGTGCCAGCAGCTTAGGTGGGCCCCTTGAAGAGCAGTTCTTC. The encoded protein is CASSLGGPLEEQFF.